The present entry profiles one T cell receptor beta chain with its context. Its cognate antigen is unknown. This sample was taken from a study of shared clonotypes between healthy human individuals. Free of recent acute infections or vaccinations, the donors were healthy HIV-negative adults. Study-wide results and caveats: Estimated richness values were generally larger in naive subsets than in memory subsets. A handful of donors showed sharing of about 4.6% of naive CD4 clonotypes.

CDR1 and CDR2 from the germline V gene are SQVTM and ANQGSEA. The CDR3 totals 16 residues. Data came from immunoSEQ multiplex PCR; TCRdb stores just in-frame clones and leaves some out. The sample has roughly 1 million clones; 78% are singletons. The V call is TRBV29-1, the J call TRBJ2-3; 8 nucleotides align to TRBD2. The receptor's source is a man aged 18 to 29 in good health. Some clones in this sample may be carry-over from other donors' samples. The sequencing input was memory CD4+ T cells from PBMCs. Subset specified: CD45RA-negative fraction. The CDR3 DNA reads TGCACCACCGCCGGGAGGGGGGGCGGAAGCACAGATACGCAGTATTTT. Translated: CTTAGRGGGSTDTQYF.